What follows are 7 T cell receptor beta chains derived from one specimen sequenced in a study of blood T cell repertoires in COVID-19. Clones were sequenced by immunoSEQ multiplex PCR, and TCRdb holds only the in-frame ones, with some missing. The sample consists of more than 85,000 clones, roughly 88% of them appearing once. The sequenced sample consisted of peripheral blood. These receptors all come from an elderly woman with active or convalescent COVID-19.

The rearrangement joins TRBV5-1 to TRBJ2-7; 11 positions agree with TRBD2. The germline V gene has CDR1 SGHRS and CDR2 YFSETQ. This CDR3 has 18 residues. The V and J ends lost 0 bases and 0 bases, in that order; junction bases with no gene match: 8. CDR3 sequence: CASSLARGLADSSYEQYF. CDR3 nucleotides: TGCGCCAGCAGCTTGGCCAGGGGACTAGCGGATAGCTCCTACGAGCAGTACTTC.

This clone turned up a few times. The chain is built from TRBV2 and TRBJ1-5; D gene uncertain. V was trimmed by 4 bases and J by 7 bases, leaving 5 bases between them. This CDR3 has 11 amino acids. Germline CDR1 SNHLY, CDR2 FYNNEI. CDR3 loop: CASSAGQPQHF. The DNA for the CDR3 is TGTGCCAGCAGTGCGGGGCAGCCCCAGCATTTT.

This chain links TRBV19 with TRBJ2-3, with D perhaps TRBD1 (5 bases). This CDR3 has 15 amino acids. Germline loops: CDR1 LNHDA, CDR2 SQIVND (reference sequence). V was clipped by 5 bases and J by 3 bases, with 15 bases between them. CDR3 coding DNA: TGTGCCAGTAGTGCGCAGGGCGGTGTAACAGATACGCAGTATTTT. The encoded protein is CASSAQGGVTDTQYF.

The V and J genes are TRBV2 and TRBJ2-1; D perhaps matches TRBD2 (6 bases). The ends were cut back, 3 bases at V and 6 bases at J, with 12 bases in the middle. The V gene's germline CDR1 is SNHLY and CDR2 FYNNEI. This CDR3 has 14 amino acids. The CDR3 DNA is TGTGCCAGCAGTGATGGTAGCGGTAGCAATGAGCAGTTCTTC. It yields the protein CASSDGSGSNEQFF. Combining the CDR3 with reference TRBV2 and TRBJ2-1 gives the whole variable domain EPEVTQTPSHQVTQMGQEVILRCVPISNHLYFYWYRQILGQKVEFLVSFYNNEISEKSEIFDDQFSVERPDGSNFTLKIRSTKLEDSAMYFCASSDGSGSNEQFFGPGTRLTVL.

The rearrangement joins TRBV7-3 to TRBJ1-5; D possibly corresponds to TRBD1 (6 bases). Germline V lookup: CDR1 SGHTA, CDR2 FQGTGA. Between the trimmed V and J ends, which lost 5 bases and 5 bases, there was a span of 19 bases. The CDR3 covers 16 residues. Here the CDR3 DNA reads TGTGCCAGCAGCGGACTTCCGGGACAAGTATATCAGCCCCAGCATTTT. This sequence encodes CASSGLPGQVYQPQHF.

The table lists this clone with a few counts. The CDR3 is CASSPSGRGRSPLHF. DNA for the CDR3: TGTGCCAGCAGCCCTTCAGGCAGGGGTAGGTCACCCCTCCACTTT. V and J are TRBV28 and TRBJ1-6; a possible D gene is TRBD1 (6 bases). V was clipped by 6 bases and J by 10 bases, with 19 bases between them. Germline V gene data show CDR1 as MDHEN and CDR2 as SYDVKM. This CDR3 has 15 amino acids.

This rearrangement joins TRBV19 to TRBJ2-7, with D maybe TRBD2 (5 bases). V lost 8 bases to trimming and J lost 0 bases, with 14 bases between them. Germline V lookup: CDR1 LNHDA, CDR2 SQIVND (reference sequence). The CDR3 spans 14 residues. The CDR3 bases are TGTGCCAGTTCACCCGGGATCAGCTCCTACGAGCAGTACTTC. The encoded protein is CASSPGISSYEQYF.